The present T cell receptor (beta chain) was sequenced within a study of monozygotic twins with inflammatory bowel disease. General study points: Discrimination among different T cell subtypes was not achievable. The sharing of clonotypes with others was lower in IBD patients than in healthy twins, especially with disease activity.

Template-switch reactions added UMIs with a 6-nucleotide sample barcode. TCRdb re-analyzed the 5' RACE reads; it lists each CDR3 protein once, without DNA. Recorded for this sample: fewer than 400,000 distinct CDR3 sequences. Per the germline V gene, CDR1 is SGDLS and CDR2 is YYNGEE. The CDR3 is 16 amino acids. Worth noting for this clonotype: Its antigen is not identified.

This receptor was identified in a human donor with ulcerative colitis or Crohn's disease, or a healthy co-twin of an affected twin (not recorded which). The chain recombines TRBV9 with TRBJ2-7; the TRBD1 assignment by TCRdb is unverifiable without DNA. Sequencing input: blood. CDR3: CASSADDSLGTYEQYF.